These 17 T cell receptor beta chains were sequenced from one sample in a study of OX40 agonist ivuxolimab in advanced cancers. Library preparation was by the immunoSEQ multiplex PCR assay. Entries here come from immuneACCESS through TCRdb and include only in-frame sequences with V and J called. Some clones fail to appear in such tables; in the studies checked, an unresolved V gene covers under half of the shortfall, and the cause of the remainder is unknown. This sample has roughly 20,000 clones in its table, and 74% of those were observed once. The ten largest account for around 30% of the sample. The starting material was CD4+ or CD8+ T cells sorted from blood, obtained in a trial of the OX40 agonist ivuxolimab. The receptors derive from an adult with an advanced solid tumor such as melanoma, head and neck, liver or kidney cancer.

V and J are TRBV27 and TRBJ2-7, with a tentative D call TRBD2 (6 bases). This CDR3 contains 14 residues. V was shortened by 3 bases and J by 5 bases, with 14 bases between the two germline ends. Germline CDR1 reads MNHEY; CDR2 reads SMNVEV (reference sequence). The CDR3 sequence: CASSFLTSFDEQYF. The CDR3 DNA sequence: TGTGCCAGCAGTTTTTTGACTAGTTTCGACGAGCAGTACTTC.

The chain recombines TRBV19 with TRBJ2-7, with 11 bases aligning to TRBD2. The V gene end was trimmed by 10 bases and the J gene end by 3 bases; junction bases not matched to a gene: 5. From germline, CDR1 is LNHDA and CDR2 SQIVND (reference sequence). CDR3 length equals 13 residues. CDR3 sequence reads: CATSGTSGYEQYF. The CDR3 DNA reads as TGTGCCACCTCCGGGACTAGCGGCTACGAGCAGTACTTC.

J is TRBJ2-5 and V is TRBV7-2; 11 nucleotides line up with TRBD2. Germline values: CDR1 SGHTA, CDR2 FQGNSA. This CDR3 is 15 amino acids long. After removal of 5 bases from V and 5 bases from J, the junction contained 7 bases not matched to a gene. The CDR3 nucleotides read TGTGCCAGCAGCCTTAGCGGGGGGGCCTTGGAGACCCAGTACTTC. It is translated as CASSLSGGALETQYF.

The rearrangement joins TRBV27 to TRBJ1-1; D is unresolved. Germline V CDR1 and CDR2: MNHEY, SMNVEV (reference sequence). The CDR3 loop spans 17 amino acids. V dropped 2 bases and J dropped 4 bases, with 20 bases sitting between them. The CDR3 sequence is CASSLPQRVGRGTEAFF. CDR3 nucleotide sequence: TGTGCCAGCAGTTTACCCCAACGGGTCGGACGGGGCACTGAAGCTTTCTTT.

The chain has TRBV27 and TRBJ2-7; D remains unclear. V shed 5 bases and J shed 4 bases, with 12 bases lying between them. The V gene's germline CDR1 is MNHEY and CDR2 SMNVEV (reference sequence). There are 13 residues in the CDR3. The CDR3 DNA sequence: TGTGCCAGCAGTGACTTAACAAGATACGAGCAGTACTTC. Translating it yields CASSDLTRYEQYF.

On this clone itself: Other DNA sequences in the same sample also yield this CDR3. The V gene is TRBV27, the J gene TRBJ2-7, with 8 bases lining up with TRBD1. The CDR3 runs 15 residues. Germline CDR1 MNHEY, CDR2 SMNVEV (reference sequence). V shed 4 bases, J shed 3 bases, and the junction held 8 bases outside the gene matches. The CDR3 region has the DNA TGTGCCAGCAGTTCGTTAACAGGGGGAGTCTACGAGCAGTACTTC. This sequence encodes CASSSLTGGVYEQYF.

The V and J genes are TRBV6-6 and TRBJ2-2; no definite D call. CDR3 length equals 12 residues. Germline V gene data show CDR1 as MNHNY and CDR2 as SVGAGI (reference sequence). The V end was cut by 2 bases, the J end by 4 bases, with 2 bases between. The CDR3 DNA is TGTGCCAGCAGTTACGGCACCGGGGAGCTGTTTTTT. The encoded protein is CASSYGTGELFF.

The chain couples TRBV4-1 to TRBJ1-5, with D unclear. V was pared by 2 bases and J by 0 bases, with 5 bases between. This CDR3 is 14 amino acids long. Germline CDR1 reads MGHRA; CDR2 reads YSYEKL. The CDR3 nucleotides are TGCGCCAGCAGCCAAAGAAGTAGCAATCAGCCCCAGCATTTT. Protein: CASSQRSSNQPQHF.

As DNA, the CDR3 is TGCGCCAGCAGTCAATCACCCACCGGGGAGCTGTTTTTT. Translating gives CASSQSPTGELFF. The V gene is TRBV23-1, the J gene TRBJ2-2; D is uncertain. TRBV23-1 counts as an open reading frame of uncertain function. V was clipped by 0 bases and J by 4 bases, with 3 bases between them. The CDR3 has 13 residues.

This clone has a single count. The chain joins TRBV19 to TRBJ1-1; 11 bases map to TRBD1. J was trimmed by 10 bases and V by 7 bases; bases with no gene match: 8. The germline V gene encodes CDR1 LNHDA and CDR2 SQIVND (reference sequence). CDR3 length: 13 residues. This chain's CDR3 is CASTRTGGAGAFF. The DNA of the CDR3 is TGTGCCAGTACCCGGACAGGGGGCGCCGGAGCTTTCTTT.

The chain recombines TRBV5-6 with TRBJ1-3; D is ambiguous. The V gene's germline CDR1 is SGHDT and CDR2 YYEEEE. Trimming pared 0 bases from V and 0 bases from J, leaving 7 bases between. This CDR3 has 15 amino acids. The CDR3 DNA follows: TGTGCCAGCAGCTTGGGCCTGAGCTCTGGAAACACCATATATTTT. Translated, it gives CASSLGLSSGNTIYF.

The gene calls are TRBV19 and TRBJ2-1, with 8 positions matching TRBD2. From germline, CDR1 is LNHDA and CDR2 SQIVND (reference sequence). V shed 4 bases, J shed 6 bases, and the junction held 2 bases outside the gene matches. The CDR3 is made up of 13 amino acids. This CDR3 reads CASSTLAGNEQFF. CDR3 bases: TGTGCCAGTAGTACCCTAGCGGGCAATGAGCAGTTCTTC.

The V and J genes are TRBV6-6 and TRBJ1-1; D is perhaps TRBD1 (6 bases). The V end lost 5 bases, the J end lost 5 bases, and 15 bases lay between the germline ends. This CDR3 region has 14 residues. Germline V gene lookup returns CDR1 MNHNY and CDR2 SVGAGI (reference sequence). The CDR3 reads CASSDTGLGTEAFF. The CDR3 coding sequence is TGTGCCAGCAGTGACACAGGGTTGGGGACTGAAGCTTTCTTT.

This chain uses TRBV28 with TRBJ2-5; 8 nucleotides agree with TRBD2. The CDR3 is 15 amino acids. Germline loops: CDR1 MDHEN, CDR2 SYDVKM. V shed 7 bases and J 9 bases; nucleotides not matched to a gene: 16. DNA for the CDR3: TGTGCCAGCAAGGTTTCGGGAGGGGATGAGTGGGCCCAGTACTTC. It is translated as CASKVSGGDEWAQYF.

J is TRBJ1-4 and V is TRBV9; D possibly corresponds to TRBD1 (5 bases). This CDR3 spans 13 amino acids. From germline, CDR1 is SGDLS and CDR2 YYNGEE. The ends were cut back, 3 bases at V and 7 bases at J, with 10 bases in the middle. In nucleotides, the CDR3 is TGTGCCAGCAGCGATTCCCAGGGTGAAAAACTGTTTTTT. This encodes CASSDSQGEKLFF. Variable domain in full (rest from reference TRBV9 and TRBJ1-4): DSGVTQTPKHLITATGQRVTLRCSPRSGDLSVYWYQQSLDQGLQFLIQYYNGEERAKGNILERFSAQQFPDLHSELNLSSLELGDSALYFCASSDSQGEKLFFGSGTQLSVL.

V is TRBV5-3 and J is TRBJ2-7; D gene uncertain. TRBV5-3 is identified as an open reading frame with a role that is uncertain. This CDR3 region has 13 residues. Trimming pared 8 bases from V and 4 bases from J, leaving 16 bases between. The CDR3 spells CASSLKGHYEQYF. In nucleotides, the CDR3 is TGTGCCAGCAGCCTCAAGGGCCATTACGAGCAGTACTTC.

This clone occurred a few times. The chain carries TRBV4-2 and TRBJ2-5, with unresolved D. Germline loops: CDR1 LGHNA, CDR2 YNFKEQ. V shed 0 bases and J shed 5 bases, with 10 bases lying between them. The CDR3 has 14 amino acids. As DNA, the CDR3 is TGTGCCAGCAGCCAAGATCTGAGCCTGGAGACCCAGTACTTC. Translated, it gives CASSQDLSLETQYF.